Sequencing of this T cell receptor (beta chain) was carried out in a study of cytomegalovirus exposure and HLA in healthy donors. Study context: The 120 or so validation repertoires were produced on the same platform as the roughly 700 repertoires of the first cohort. This was reported in a later analysis.

Libraries were prepared by immunoSEQ multiplex PCR; TCRdb keeps only in-frame clonotypes and omits some of them. This table holds 150,000 to 250,000 clones, more than 65% found once. Study outcomes and limitations: A subsequent analysis found that TCR clusters from the first cohort also tended to co-occur in the approximately 130 validation repertoires, with 90% to 95% of cluster scores above 0.

As regards this clone: Its antigen is not identified.

This CDR3 has 16 residues. With 0 bases removed from V and 6 bases from J, the gap between germline ends came to 16 bases. Germline V gene sequence: CDR1 SGHRS, CDR2 YFSETQ. This sequence originates from a woman in her thirties in good health and CMV-seropositive. J is TRBJ1-5 and V is TRBV5-1; D is undetermined. The sample comprised PBMCs. This chain's CDR3 is CASSLGPLYPSQPQHF. The CDR3 nucleotides read TGCGCCAGCAGCTTGGGACCCCTATATCCTAGTCAGCCCCAGCATTTT.